The 8 T cell receptor beta chains presented below share a single source sample, sequenced in a study of response to subunit inactivated influenza vaccine. Via MiXCR, TCRdb re-called the RT-PCR reads, giving one row per CDR3 protein. This sample carries 550,000 to 600,000 distinct CDR3 sequences, 10% to 15% of them seen once, and the ten largest clones take roughly a tenth. Material: PBMCs from blood, obtained on the day of vaccination. All receptors come from a man aged 50 to 60 who received an inactivated influenza vaccine.

V usage is TRBV7-2 and J usage is TRBJ2-5, with no clear D. Germline V CDR1 and CDR2: SGHTA, FQGNSA. Trimming stripped 1 base from V and 5 bases from J, with 11 bases between. CDR3 size: 14 residues. The CDR3 loop is CASSLDYNSETQYF. The CDR3 DNA follows: TGTGCCAGCAGCTTAGATTATAACTCGGAGACCCAGTACTTC.

This clonotype was found a few times. This chain joins TRBV5-6 and TRBJ2-2; D is ambiguous. This CDR3 contains 16 residues. V was shortened by 0 bases and J by 0 bases, with 9 bases between the two germline ends. Germline CDR1 reads SGHDT; CDR2 reads YYEEEE. CDR3 DNA sequence: TGTGCCAGCAGCTTGGCTGCGGTGGCGAACACCGGGGAGCTGTTTTTT. Protein sequence: CASSLAAVANTGELFF.

J is TRBJ2-7 and V is TRBV14, with D possibly TRBD2 on 5 matching bases. The CDR3 covers 13 residues. Trimming shortened V by 4 bases and J by 6 bases, and 13 bases separated the two germline ends. The germline V gene encodes CDR1 SGHDN and CDR2 FVKESK. CDR3: CASSPTWEREQYF. As DNA, the CDR3 is TGTGCCAGCAGCCCCACTTGGGAGCGCGAGCAGTACTTC.

The table lists this clonotype with a few counts. The chain combines TRBV5-1 with TRBJ1-2; TRBD1 matches 8 bases. The CDR3 length is 15 residues. The germline V gene has CDR1 SGHRS and CDR2 YFSETQ. Unmatched junction bases numbered 6, after V lost 4 bases and J lost 1 base. For the CDR3, the DNA is TGCGCCAGCAGCACAGGACAGGGCATTAACTATGGCTACACCTTC. Encoded protein: CASSTGQGINYGYTF.

The J gene is TRBJ1-2, the V gene TRBV7-9; 10 bases are shared with TRBD1. Trimming at V came to 4 bases and at J to 8 bases, leaving 13 bases not matched to a gene. This CDR3 contains 16 residues. The germline V gene encodes CDR1 SEHNR and CDR2 FQNEAQ (reference sequence). CDR3 residues: CASSSSGGQGRSGYTF. The CDR3 nucleotides read TGTGCCAGCAGCTCATCAGGGGGACAGGGGAGGTCCGGCTACACCTTC. Based on the CDR3 plus reference TRBV7-9 and TRBJ1-2, the full variable domain is DTGVSQNPRHKITKRGQNVTFRCDPISEHNRLYWYRQTLGQGPEFLTYFQNEAQLEKSRLLSDRFSAERPKGSFSTLEIQRTEQGDSAMYLCASSSSGGQGRSGYTFGSGTRLTVV.

This clonotype has more than one count but fewer than ten. The chain employs TRBV20-1 and TRBJ2-3; D remains ambiguous. V shed 1 base and J shed 4 bases, with 9 bases lying between them. Germline assignment: CDR1 DFQATT and CDR2 SNEGSKA (reference sequence). The CDR3 is 13 residues long. In DNA, the CDR3 is TGCAGTGCTAGAGGGGAAATCTCAGATACGCAGTATTTT. It encodes CSARGEISDTQYF.

This clonotype has only a few counts. The chain links TRBV29-1 to TRBJ2-3; TRBD2 might be the D (5 bases). The CDR3 covers 13 residues. V gave up 1 base and J gave up 8 bases, with 13 bases separating them. Germline lookup yields CDR1 SQVTM and CDR2 ANQGSEA. This CDR3 reads CSVEGGETITQYF. The CDR3, as DNA: TGCAGCGTTGAAGGGGGTGAGACTATTACGCAGTATTTT.

V and J are TRBV7-6 and TRBJ2-7; a weak D match, TRBD1 (5 bases). This CDR3 is 16 amino acids long. Trimming removed 5 bases from V and 3 bases from J, with 20 bases in between. Germline V gene lookup returns CDR1 SGHVS and CDR2 FNYEAQ. Here the CDR3 reads CASSPGPLRGHYEQYF. For the CDR3, the DNA is TGTGCCAGCAGCCCCGGGCCGCTAAGGGGCCACTACGAGCAGTACTTC.